This T cell receptor beta chain was documented in a study of T cells after yellow fever vaccination. The overall study: Preparation of fractions with low cell numbers was performed using SMART-Seq v4 Ultra Low Input.

This clonotype came up a few times. Antigen: not known. Study-level results: Repertoires obtained by FACS sorting could include abundant clonotypes that entered as contaminants from the bulk population.

V lost 4 bases, J lost 6 bases, and 13 bases lay in between. The CDR3 has 13 residues. Germline CDR1 is SGHTA and CDR2 is FQGNSA. TCRdb processed the 5' RACE reads anew with MiXCR; each CDR3 protein has one entry. Among hundreds of thousands of distinct CDR3 sequences listed, approximately 13% were seen once. The sequences come from CD4+ T cells sorted from PBMCs, collected 15 days after the yellow fever booster vaccination. The rearrangement joins TRBV7-2 to TRBJ2-7, with D perhaps TRBD1 (6 bases). This receptor was identified in a young man who received the YFV17D yellow fever vaccine. The CDR3 sequence: CASSSFTGSEQYF. The CDR3 region has the DNA TGTGCCAGCAGCTCTTTCACAGGGAGCGAGCAGTACTTC.